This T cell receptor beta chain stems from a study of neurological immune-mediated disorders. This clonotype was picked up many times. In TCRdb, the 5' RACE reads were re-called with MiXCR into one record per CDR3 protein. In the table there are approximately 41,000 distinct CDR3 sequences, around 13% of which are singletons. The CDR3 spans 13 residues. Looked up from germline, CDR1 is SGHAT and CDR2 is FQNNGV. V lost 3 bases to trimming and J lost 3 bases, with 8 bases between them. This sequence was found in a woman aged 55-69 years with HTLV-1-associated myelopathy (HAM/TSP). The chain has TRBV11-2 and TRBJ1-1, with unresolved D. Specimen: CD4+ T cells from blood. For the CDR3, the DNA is TGTGCCAGCAGCTTTAAGGTGGACACTGAAGCTTTCTTT. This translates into CASSFKVDTEAFF.